The sequence of this T cell receptor beta chain was determined in a study of T cell repertoires in cytomegalovirus infection. This CDR3 has 15 residues. The germline V gene encodes CDR1 SGHTA and CDR2 FQGNSA. J lost 8 bases, V lost 2 bases, and 4 bases had no gene match. Study results and limitations: It was HLA-C-restricted CMV-specific TCR beta clonotypes that dominated the response ex vivo.

In TCRdb, the reads were re-called with MiXCR into one record per CDR3 protein. The top ten hold 48% of the sample, which has a few hundred thousand distinct CDR3 sequences, 40% seen once. This clonotype was picked up one time. Its target is unknown. This sample comprised cultured PBMCs, obtained from culture after CMV antigen stimulation. The chain couples TRBV7-2 to TRBJ1-6, with 9 bases that match TRBD1. The sequence came from a human donor in good health (CMV status not recorded). Some clones in this sample may be carry-over from other donors' samples. CDR3 residues: CASSLTGGFDSPLHF. CDR3 nucleotides: TGTGCCAGCAGCTTAACAGGGGGCTTTGATTCACCCCTCCACTTT. Full variable domain (rest looked up from reference TRBV7-2 and TRBJ1-6): GAGVSQSPSNKVTEKGKDVELRCDPISGHTALYWYRQSLGQGLEFLIYFQGNSAPDKSGLPSDRFSAERTGGSVSTLTIQRTQQEDSAVYLCASSLTGGFDSPLHFGNGTRLTVT.